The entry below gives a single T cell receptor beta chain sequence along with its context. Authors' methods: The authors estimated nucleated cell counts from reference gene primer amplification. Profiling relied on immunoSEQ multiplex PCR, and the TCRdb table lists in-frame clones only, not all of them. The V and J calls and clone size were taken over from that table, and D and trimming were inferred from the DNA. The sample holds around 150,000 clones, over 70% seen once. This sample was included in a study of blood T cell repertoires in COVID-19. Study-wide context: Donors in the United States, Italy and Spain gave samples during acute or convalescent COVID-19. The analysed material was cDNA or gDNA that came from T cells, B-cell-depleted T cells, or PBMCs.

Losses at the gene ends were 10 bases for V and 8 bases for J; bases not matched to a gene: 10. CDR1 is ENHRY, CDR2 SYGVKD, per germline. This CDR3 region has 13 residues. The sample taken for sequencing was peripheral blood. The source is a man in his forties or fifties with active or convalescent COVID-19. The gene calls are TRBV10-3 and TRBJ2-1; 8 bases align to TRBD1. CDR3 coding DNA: TGTGCCACCTCTGGACAGGGAGGCCATGAGCAGTTCTTC. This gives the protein CATSGQGGHEQFF.